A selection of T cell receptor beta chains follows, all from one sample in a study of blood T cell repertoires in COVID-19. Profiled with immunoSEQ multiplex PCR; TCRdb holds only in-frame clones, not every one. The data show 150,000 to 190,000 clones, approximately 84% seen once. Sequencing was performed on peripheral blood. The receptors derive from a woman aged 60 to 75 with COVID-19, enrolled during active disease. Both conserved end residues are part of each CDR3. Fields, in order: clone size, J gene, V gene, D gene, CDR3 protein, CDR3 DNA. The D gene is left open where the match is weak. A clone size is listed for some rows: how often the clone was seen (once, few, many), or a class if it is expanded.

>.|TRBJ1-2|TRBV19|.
CASSIGGEGNYGYTF
TGTGCCAGTAGTATAGGAGGGGAGGGTAACTATGGCTACACCTTC
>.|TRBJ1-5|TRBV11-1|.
CASSFRGADQPQHF
TGTGCCAGCAGCTTCAGGGGTGCGGATCAGCCCCAGCATTTT
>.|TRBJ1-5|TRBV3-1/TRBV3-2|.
CASSQERIGLASSNQPQHF
TGTGCCAGCAGCCAAGAGAGGATTGGGTTGGCTTCGAGCAATCAGCCCCAGCATTTT
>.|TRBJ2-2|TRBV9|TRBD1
CASNRGSNTGELFF
TGTGCTAGTAACAGGGGCTCGAACACCGGGGAGCTGTTTTTT
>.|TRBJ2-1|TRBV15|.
CATSRDPAYNEQFF
TGTGCCACCAGCAGAGATCCCGCCTACAATGAGCAGTTCTTC
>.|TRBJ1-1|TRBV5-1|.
CASSLLGADTEAFF
TGCGCCAGCAGCTTGTTAGGGGCTGACACTGAAGCTTTCTTT
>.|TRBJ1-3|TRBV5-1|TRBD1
CASTPDRVGNTIYF
TGCGCCAGCACCCCGGACAGGGTCGGAAACACCATATATTTT
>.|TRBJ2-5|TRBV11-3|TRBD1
CASSLGSGQGVETQYF
TGTGCCAGCAGCTTAGGATCGGGACAGGGTGTGGAGACCCAGTACTTC
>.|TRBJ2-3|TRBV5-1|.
CASSLAGKRTDTQYF
TGCGCCAGCAGCTTGGCGGGAAAAAGGACAGATACGCAGTATTTT
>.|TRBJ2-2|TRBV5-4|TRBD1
CASSLGQGTTGELFF
TGTGCCAGCAGCCTGGGACAGGGAACCACCGGGGAGCTGTTTTTT
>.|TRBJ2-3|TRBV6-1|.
CASSEREGGTDTQYF
TGTGCCAGCAGTGAGCGGGAAGGGGGCACAGATACGCAGTATTTT
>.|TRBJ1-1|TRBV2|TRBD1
CASSVTRGANTEAFF
TGTGCCAGCAGTGTTACCAGGGGGGCGAACACTGAAGCTTTCTTT
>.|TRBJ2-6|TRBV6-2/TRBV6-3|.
CASSLRGFGANVLTF
TGTGCCAGCAGTCTCAGGGGATTTGGGGCCAACGTCCTGACTTTC
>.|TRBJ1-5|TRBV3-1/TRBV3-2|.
CASSSGTNSNQPQHF
TGTGCCAGCAGCTCCGGGACAAATAGCAATCAGCCCCAGCATTTT
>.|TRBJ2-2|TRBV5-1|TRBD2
CASSLVAGGPTGELFF
TGCGCCAGCAGCCTTGTAGCGGGGGGGCCCACCGGGGAGCTGTTTTTT
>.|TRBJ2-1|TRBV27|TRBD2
CASSLPSGRASEQFF
TGTGCCAGCAGTCTCCCTAGCGGGAGGGCCAGTGAGCAGTTCTTC
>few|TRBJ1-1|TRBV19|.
CASSEGRATEAFF
TGTGCCAGTAGTGAAGGGAGAGCCACTGAAGCTTTCTTT
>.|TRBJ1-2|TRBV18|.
CASSPNRTDTNYGYTF
TGTGCCAGCTCACCCAACCGGACTGACACTAACTATGGCTACACCTTC